This is a list of T cell receptor beta chains from one sample in a study of blood T cells in healthy people across ages. From the 5' RACE reads, TCRdb called clonotypes with MiXCR, one entry per CDR3 protein. The sample shows roughly 1,500,000 distinct CDR3 sequences, about 35% of them seen only once. The sequenced sample consisted of blood. These receptors were obtained from a woman in her twenties or thirties in good health. Both conserved end residues are part of each CDR3. The D gene is left open where the match is weak. Clone sizes are given selectively: once, few, many, or a class where the clone is expanded.

CDR3nt: TGCGCCAGCAGCCAAGCGGGATTTGGGAACACTGAAGCTTTCTTT
CDR3aa: CASSQAGFGNTEAFF
d_gene: NA
j_gene: TRBJ1-1
abundance: NA
v_gene: TRBV4-1

CDR3nt: TGTGCCAGCAGTTTCCCCCTGACAGGGGGCAGGCTGTACTTC
CDR3aa: CASSFPLTGGRLYF
d_gene: TRBD1
j_gene: TRBJ2-4
abundance: NA
v_gene: TRBV28

CDR3nt: TGTGCCAGCAGTTACTCGATGCTGTCAGGGGGCCGGAACACTGAAGCTTTCTTT
CDR3aa: CASSYSMLSGGRNTEAFF
d_gene: TRBD1
j_gene: TRBJ1-1
abundance: NA
v_gene: TRBV6-5

CDR3nt: TGTGCCGGCTCACGATTTCAAGAGACCCAGTACTTC
CDR3aa: CAGSRFQETQYF
d_gene: NA
j_gene: TRBJ2-5
abundance: NA
v_gene: TRBV18

CDR3nt: TGTGCCAGCAGCTTCGGCCTTACGCAGTATTTT
CDR3aa: CASSFGLTQYF
d_gene: NA
j_gene: TRBJ2-3
abundance: few
v_gene: TRBV5-4

CDR3nt: TGTGCCAGCAGTTTAGACCCTACCGGGGAGCTGTTTTTT
CDR3aa: CASSLDPTGELFF
d_gene: NA
j_gene: TRBJ2-2
abundance: few
v_gene: TRBV5-1

CDR3nt: TGCGCCAGCAGCCAGGACACGCCTCGGACCCTCCACTTT
CDR3aa: CASSQDTPRTLHF
d_gene: NA
j_gene: TRBJ1-6
abundance: NA
v_gene: TRBV4-3

CDR3nt: TGCAGTGCTAATAAGCGAGTTCCCTACAATGAGCAGTTCTTC
CDR3aa: CSANKRVPYNEQFF
d_gene: NA
j_gene: TRBJ2-1
abundance: few
v_gene: TRBV20-1

CDR3nt: TGTGCCAGCAGGGCACAGGGGGGCTCCTACAATGAGCAGTTCTTC
CDR3aa: CASRAQGGSYNEQFF
d_gene: TRBD1
j_gene: TRBJ2-1
abundance: NA
v_gene: TRBV2

CDR3nt: TGTGCCATCAGTGATACTAGCGGGAGTGGGGATGAGCAGTTCTTC
CDR3aa: CAISDTSGSGDEQFF
d_gene: TRBD2
j_gene: TRBJ2-1
abundance: NA
v_gene: TRBV10-3

CDR3nt: TGTACCAGCAGTTTAACGGGTGGGAATGGCTACACCTTC
CDR3aa: CTSSLTGGNGYTF
d_gene: NA
j_gene: TRBJ1-2
abundance: NA
v_gene: TRBV27

CDR3nt: TGTGCCAGCAGAGAAATACTCTACGAGCAGTACTTC
CDR3aa: CASREILYEQYF
d_gene: NA
j_gene: TRBJ2-7
abundance: NA
v_gene: TRBV2

CDR3nt: TGCAGTGCTGGCGATCAGGGGAAGGGCTATGGCTACACCTTC
CDR3aa: CSAGDQGKGYGYTF
d_gene: NA
j_gene: TRBJ1-2
abundance: few
v_gene: TRBV20-1

CDR3nt: TGTGCCAGCAGCCAAGAGGCGGACCCATCTTGGAATGAGCAGTTCTTC
CDR3aa: CASSQEADPSWNEQFF
d_gene: NA
j_gene: TRBJ2-1
abundance: NA
v_gene: TRBV3-1

CDR3nt: TGTGCCAGCAACTGGGGCCTTGGATATGGCTACACCTTC
CDR3aa: CASNWGLGYGYTF
d_gene: NA
j_gene: TRBJ1-2
abundance: few
v_gene: TRBV12-3/TRBV12-4

CDR3nt: TGTGCCAGCAGCCAAGTAAGAGGGATCGAGCAGTACTTC
CDR3aa: CASSQVRGIEQYF
d_gene: NA
j_gene: TRBJ2-7
abundance: few
v_gene: TRBV14

CDR3nt: TGCAGCGCAAAGTGGGGGGTTGGCTACACCTTC
CDR3aa: CSAKWGVGYTF
d_gene: NA
j_gene: TRBJ1-2
abundance: NA
v_gene: TRBV29-1

CDR3nt: TGTGCCAGCAGCCTTAGGGACAGGGAAAGCACTGAAGCTTTCTTT
CDR3aa: CASSLRDRESTEAFF
d_gene: TRBD1
j_gene: TRBJ1-1
abundance: NA
v_gene: TRBV3-1

CDR3nt: TGTGCCAGCAGCAAAGGTGCTGGGACTCTAGGCTCCTACGAGCAGTACTTC
CDR3aa: CASSKGAGTLGSYEQYF
d_gene: NA
j_gene: TRBJ2-7
abundance: few
v_gene: TRBV21-1

CDR3nt: TGTGCCACCAATTACGGACTAGTAAGAGAGACCCAGTACTTC
CDR3aa: CATNYGLVRETQYF
d_gene: TRBD2
j_gene: TRBJ2-5
abundance: NA
v_gene: TRBV28

CDR3nt: TGTGCCAGCAGTTCATTTTCAGGGAGCGAGCAGTACTTC
CDR3aa: CASSSFSGSEQYF
d_gene: NA
j_gene: TRBJ2-7
abundance: NA
v_gene: TRBV27

CDR3nt: TGCGCCAGCAGCTTGGTCGGGGGTGACACCGGGGAGCTGTTTTTT
CDR3aa: CASSLVGGDTGELFF
d_gene: NA
j_gene: TRBJ2-2
abundance: many
v_gene: TRBV5-1

CDR3nt: TGTGCCAGCAGCCGTGGGGCAGCGGGGGCAGATACGCAGTATTTT
CDR3aa: CASSRGAAGADTQYF
d_gene: TRBD2
j_gene: TRBJ2-3
abundance: NA
v_gene: TRBV6-5

CDR3nt: TGCAGTGCCCCGCCCAGGGCCGCGGCTTATCAGCCCCAGCATTTT
CDR3aa: CSAPPRAAAYQPQHF
d_gene: NA
j_gene: TRBJ1-5
abundance: NA
v_gene: TRBV20-1

CDR3nt: TGCGCCAGCAGCCCTTCAGGGTTAACGGACACTGGAGCTTTCTTT
CDR3aa: CASSPSGLTDTGAFF
d_gene: NA
j_gene: TRBJ1-1
abundance: NA
v_gene: TRBV4-1

CDR3nt: TGTGCCAGCAGCTCGAACAGGGAGTCCGAGCAGTACTTC
CDR3aa: CASSSNRESEQYF
d_gene: NA
j_gene: TRBJ2-7
abundance: NA
v_gene: TRBV7-3

CDR3nt: TGTGTCAGCAGTTACTCGAGCGGGGGGGCGATTGAGCAGTTCTTC
CDR3aa: CVSSYSSGGAIEQFF
d_gene: TRBD2
j_gene: TRBJ2-1
abundance: NA
v_gene: TRBV6-5

CDR3nt: TGTGCCAGCAGCGCTGGTGGGCTGAACACCGGGGAGCTGTTTTTT
CDR3aa: CASSAGGLNTGELFF
d_gene: NA
j_gene: TRBJ2-2
abundance: few
v_gene: TRBV28

CDR3nt: TGTGCCAGCAGTTACTCGACAACAGGGAGCACAGATACGCAGTATTTT
CDR3aa: CASSYSTTGSTDTQYF
d_gene: NA
j_gene: TRBJ2-3
abundance: NA
v_gene: TRBV6-2/TRBV6-3

CDR3nt: TGTGCCAGCCGTAAGGGACAGGGGACACTGTCGTACAATGAGCAGTTCTTC
CDR3aa: CASRKGQGTLSYNEQFF
d_gene: TRBD1
j_gene: TRBJ2-1
abundance: NA
v_gene: TRBV27

CDR3nt: TGCAGTGCTACTTCCCGAGACAGCGCAATTCAAAAATACGATGAGCAGTTCTTC
CDR3aa: CSATSRDSAIQKYDEQFF
d_gene: NA
j_gene: TRBJ2-1
abundance: NA
v_gene: TRBV20-1

CDR3nt: TGTGCCAGCGGTAGCGGATACAATGAGCAGTTCTTC
CDR3aa: CASGSGYNEQFF
d_gene: NA
j_gene: TRBJ2-1
abundance: many
v_gene: TRBV12-5

CDR3nt: TGTGCCAGCAGTGAATACGGGAGCAACTACGAGCAGTACTTC
CDR3aa: CASSEYGSNYEQYF
d_gene: NA
j_gene: TRBJ2-7
abundance: NA
v_gene: TRBV6-1

CDR3nt: TGTGCCAGTACCGGCCTCTCCTACAATGAGCAGTTCTTC
CDR3aa: CASTGLSYNEQFF
d_gene: NA
j_gene: TRBJ2-1
abundance: NA
v_gene: TRBV3-1

CDR3nt: TGTGCCAGCAATGAGGGCCTGAACACTGAAGCTTTCTTT
CDR3aa: CASNEGLNTEAFF
d_gene: NA
j_gene: TRBJ1-1
abundance: NA
v_gene: TRBV27

CDR3nt: TGTGCCAGCAGTTTTCTAGGGGGGGGCTCCTACGAGCAGTACTTC
CDR3aa: CASSFLGGGSYEQYF
d_gene: NA
j_gene: TRBJ2-7
abundance: few
v_gene: TRBV27

CDR3nt: TGCAGTGCCGCTTCGAAGGGGAACTACAATCAGCCCCAGCATTTT
CDR3aa: CSAASKGNYNQPQHF
d_gene: NA
j_gene: TRBJ1-5
abundance: NA
v_gene: TRBV20-1

CDR3nt: TGTGCCAGCAGCGCATGGGGCGGCCCCTCACAGTGGACCTACGAGCAGTACTTC
CDR3aa: CASSAWGGPSQWTYEQYF
d_gene: NA
j_gene: TRBJ2-7
abundance: NA
v_gene: TRBV11-1

CDR3nt: TGCAGTCCCGGAACTAGCGGGAGGGCCCAGCAGTTCTTC
CDR3aa: CSPGTSGRAQQFF
d_gene: TRBD2
j_gene: TRBJ2-1
abundance: NA
v_gene: TRBV20-1

CDR3nt: TGTGCCAGCAGTTTGTGGGGCGGCACCGGGGAGCTGTTTTTT
CDR3aa: CASSLWGGTGELFF
d_gene: NA
j_gene: TRBJ2-2
abundance: few
v_gene: TRBV12-3/TRBV12-4

CDR3nt: TGTGCTAGTGGTTTGGACGCTAGCGGGAACTACAATGAGCAGTTCTTC
CDR3aa: CASGLDASGNYNEQFF
d_gene: TRBD2
j_gene: TRBJ2-1
abundance: NA
v_gene: TRBV12-5

CDR3nt: TGTGCCTGGAGTGTTCTGGGTTGGGTCAACTATGGCTACACCTTC
CDR3aa: CAWSVLGWVNYGYTF
d_gene: NA
j_gene: TRBJ1-2
abundance: NA
v_gene: TRBV30

CDR3nt: TGTGCCAGCAGCGTAGCTGAGGGTTGGAAGGGAGAGACCCAGTACTTC
CDR3aa: CASSVAEGWKGETQYF
d_gene: NA
j_gene: TRBJ2-5
abundance: few
v_gene: TRBV9

CDR3nt: TGTGCCAGCAGTATACAGGGAGGTGGCAATCAGCCCCAGCATTTT
CDR3aa: CASSIQGGGNQPQHF
d_gene: NA
j_gene: TRBJ1-5
abundance: NA
v_gene: TRBV6-1

CDR3nt: TGTGCCAGCAGCTTAACAGGGTTTAGCTCCTATAATTCACCCCTCCACTTT
CDR3aa: CASSLTGFSSYNSPLHF
d_gene: NA
j_gene: TRBJ1-6
abundance: once
v_gene: TRBV7-9

CDR3nt: TGTGCCAGCAGCGTAGAAGCATTGGAACCCCGTGAAGCTTTCTTT
CDR3aa: CASSVEALEPREAFF
d_gene: NA
j_gene: TRBJ1-1
abundance: NA
v_gene: TRBV9

CDR3nt: TGTGCCAGCAGCGCGCAACCGGGACAGGGGATGGATACGCAGTATTTT
CDR3aa: CASSAQPGQGMDTQYF
d_gene: TRBD1
j_gene: TRBJ2-3
abundance: NA
v_gene: TRBV14